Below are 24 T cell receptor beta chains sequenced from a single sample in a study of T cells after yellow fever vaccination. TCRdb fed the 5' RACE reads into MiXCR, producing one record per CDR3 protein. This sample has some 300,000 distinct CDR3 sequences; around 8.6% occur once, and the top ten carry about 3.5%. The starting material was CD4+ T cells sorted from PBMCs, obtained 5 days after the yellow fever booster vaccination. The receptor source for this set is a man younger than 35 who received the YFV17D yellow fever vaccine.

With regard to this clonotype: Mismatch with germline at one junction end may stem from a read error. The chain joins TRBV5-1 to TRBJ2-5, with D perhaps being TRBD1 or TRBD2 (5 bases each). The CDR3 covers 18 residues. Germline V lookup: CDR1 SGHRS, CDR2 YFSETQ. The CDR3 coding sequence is TGCGCCAGCAGTTTGGTGAGGGACCAAGGGCCCACAGGAGAGACCCAGTACTTC. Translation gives CASSLVRDQGPTGETQYF. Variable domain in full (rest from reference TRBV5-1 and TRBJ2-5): KAGVTQTPRYLIKTRGQQVTLSCSPISGHRSVSWYQQTPGQGLQFLFEYFSETQRNKGNFPGRFSGRQFSNSRSEMNVSTLELGDSALYLCASSLVRDQGPTGETQYFGPGTRLLVL.

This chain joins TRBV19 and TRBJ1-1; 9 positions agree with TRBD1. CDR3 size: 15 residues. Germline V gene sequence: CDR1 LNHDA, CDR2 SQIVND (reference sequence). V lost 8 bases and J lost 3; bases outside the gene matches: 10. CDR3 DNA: TGTGCCAGTGGAGGGACAGGGTTCATGGACACTGAAGCTTTCTTT. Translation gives CASGGTGFMDTEAFF.

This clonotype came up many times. The CDR3 DNA sequence: TGTGCCATCAGTGCGCGGGGACAGAGCAATCAGCCCCAGCATTTT. The encoded protein is CAISARGQSNQPQHF. This sequence joins TRBV10-3 and TRBJ1-5, with TRBD1 identical over 7 bases. Germline V gives CDR1 ENHRY, CDR2 SYGVKD. V dropped 4 bases and J dropped 1; count of bases not matched to a gene: 4. The CDR3 covers 15 residues.

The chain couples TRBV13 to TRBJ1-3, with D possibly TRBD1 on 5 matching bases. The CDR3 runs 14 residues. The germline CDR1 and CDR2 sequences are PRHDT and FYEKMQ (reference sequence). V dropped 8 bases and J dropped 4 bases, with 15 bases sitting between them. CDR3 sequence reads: CASGQPRGGNTIYF. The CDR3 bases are TGTGCCAGCGGACAACCTCGGGGAGGAAACACCATATATTTT.

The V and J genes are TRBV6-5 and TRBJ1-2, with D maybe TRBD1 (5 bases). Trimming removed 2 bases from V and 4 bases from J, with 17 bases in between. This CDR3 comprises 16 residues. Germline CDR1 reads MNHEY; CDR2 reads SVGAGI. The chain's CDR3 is CASSYDRGSAGYGYTF. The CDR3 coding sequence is TGTGCCAGCAGTTACGATCGGGGCAGCGCGGGCTATGGCTACACCTTC.

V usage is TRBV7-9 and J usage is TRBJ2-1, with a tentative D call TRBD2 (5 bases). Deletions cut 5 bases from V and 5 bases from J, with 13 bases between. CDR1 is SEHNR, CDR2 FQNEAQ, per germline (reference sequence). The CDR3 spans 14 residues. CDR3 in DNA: TGTGCCAGCAGCCCGCGGGCCCCCAACAATGAGCAGTTCTTC. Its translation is CASSPRAPNNEQFF.

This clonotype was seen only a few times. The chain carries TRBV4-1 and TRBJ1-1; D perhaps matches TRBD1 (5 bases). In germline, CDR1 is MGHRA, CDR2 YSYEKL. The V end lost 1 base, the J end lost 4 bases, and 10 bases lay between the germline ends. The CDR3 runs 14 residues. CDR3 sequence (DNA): TGCGCCAGCAGCCAAGTTCGGGGGGGCACTGAAGCTTTCTTT. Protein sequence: CASSQVRGGTEAFF.

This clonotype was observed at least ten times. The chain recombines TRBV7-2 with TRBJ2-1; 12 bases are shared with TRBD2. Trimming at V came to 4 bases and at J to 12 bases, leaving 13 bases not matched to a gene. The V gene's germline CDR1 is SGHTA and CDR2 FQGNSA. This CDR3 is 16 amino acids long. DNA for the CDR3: TGTGCCAGCAGCTCTAGCGGGGGGGCCCTTGTGAGCGGGCAGTTCTTC. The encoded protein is CASSSSGGALVSGQFF.

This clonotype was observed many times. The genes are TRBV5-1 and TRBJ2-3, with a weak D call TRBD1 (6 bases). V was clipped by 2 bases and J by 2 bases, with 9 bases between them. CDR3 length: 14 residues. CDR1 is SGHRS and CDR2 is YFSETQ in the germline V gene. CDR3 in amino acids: CASSLGGITDTQYF. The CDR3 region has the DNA TGCGCCAGCAGCTTAGGGGGTATCACAGATACGCAGTATTTT. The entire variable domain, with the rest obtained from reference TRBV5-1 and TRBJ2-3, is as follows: KAGVTQTPRYLIKTRGQQVTLSCSPISGHRSVSWYQQTPGQGLQFLFEYFSETQRNKGNFPGRFSGRQFSNSRSEMNVSTLELGDSALYLCASSLGGITDTQYFGPGTRLTVL.

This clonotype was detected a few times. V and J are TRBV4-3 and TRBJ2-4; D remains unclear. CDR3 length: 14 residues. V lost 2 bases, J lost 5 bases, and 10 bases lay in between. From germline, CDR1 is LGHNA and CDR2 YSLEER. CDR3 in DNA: TGCGCCAGCAGCCAAAACTGGGTCGAAAACATTCAGTACTTC. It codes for CASSQNWVENIQYF.

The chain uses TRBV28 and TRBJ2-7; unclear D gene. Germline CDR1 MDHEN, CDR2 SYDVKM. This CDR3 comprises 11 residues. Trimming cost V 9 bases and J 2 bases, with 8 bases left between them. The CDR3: CASGRAYEQYV. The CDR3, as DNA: TGTGCCAGTGGTCGGGCCTACGAGCAGTACGTC.

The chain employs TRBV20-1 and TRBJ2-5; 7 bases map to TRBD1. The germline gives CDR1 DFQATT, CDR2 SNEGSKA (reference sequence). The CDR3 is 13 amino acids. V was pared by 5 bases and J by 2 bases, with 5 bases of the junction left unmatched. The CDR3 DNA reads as TGCAGTGCTGGAAGGGACAGACAAGAGACCCAGTACTTC. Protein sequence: CSAGRDRQETQYF.

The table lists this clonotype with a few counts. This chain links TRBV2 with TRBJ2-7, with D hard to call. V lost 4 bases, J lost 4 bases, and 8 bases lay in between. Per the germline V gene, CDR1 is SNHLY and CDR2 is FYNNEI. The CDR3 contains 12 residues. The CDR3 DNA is TGTGCCAGCAGTGGCCTCGGGTACGAGCAGTACTTC. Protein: CASSGLGYEQYF.

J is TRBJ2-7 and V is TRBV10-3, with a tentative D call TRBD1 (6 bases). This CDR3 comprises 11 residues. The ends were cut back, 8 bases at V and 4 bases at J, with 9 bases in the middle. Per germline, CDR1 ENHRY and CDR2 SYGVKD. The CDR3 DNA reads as TGTGCCATCCGCGGACAGTACGAGCAGTACTTC. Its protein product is CAIRGQYEQYF.

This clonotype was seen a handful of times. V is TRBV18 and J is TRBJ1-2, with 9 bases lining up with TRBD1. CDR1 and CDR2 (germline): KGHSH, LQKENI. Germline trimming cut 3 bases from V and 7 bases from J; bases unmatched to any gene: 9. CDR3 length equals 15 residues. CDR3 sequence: CASSPLGQGTGGYTF. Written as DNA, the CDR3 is TGTGCCAGCTCACCCTTGGGACAGGGCACAGGTGGCTACACCTTC.

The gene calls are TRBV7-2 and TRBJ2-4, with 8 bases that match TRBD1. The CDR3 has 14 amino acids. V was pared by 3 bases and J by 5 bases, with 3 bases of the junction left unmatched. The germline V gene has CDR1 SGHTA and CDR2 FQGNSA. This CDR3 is CASSLGRGQNIQYF. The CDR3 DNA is TGTGCCAGCAGCTTGGGCAGGGGGCAAAACATTCAGTACTTC.

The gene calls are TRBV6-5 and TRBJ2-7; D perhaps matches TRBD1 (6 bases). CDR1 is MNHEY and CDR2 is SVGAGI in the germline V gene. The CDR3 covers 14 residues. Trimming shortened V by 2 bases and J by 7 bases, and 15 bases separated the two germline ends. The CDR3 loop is CASSYRQGFYEQYF. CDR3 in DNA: TGTGCCAGCAGTTACCGCCAGGGGTTCTATGAGCAGTACTTC.

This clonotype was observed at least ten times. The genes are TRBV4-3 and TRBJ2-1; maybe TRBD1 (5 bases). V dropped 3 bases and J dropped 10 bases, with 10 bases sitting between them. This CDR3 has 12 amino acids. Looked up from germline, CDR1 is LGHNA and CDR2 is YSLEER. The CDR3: CASSQTATEQFF. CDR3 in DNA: TGCGCCAGCAGCCAGACAGCGACCGAGCAGTTCTTC.

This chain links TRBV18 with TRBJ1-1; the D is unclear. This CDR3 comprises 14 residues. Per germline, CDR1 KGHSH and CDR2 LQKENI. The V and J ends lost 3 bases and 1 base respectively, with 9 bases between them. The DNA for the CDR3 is TGTGCCAGCTCACCGTTTCAAGAGAACACTGAAGCTTTCTTT. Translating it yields CASSPFQENTEAFF.

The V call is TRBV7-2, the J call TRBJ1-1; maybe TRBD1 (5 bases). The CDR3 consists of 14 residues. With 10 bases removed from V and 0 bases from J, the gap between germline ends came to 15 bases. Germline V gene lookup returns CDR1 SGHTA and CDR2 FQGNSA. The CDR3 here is CATRRQYMNTEAFF. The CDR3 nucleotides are TGTGCCACCCGCAGACAGTACATGAACACTGAAGCTTTCTTT. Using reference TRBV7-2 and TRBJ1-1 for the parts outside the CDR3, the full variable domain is GAGVSQSPSNKVTEKGKDVELRCDPISGHTALYWYRQSLGQGLEFLIYFQGNSAPDKSGLPSDRFSAERTGGSVSTLTIQRTQQEDSAVYLCATRRQYMNTEAFFGQGTRLTVV.

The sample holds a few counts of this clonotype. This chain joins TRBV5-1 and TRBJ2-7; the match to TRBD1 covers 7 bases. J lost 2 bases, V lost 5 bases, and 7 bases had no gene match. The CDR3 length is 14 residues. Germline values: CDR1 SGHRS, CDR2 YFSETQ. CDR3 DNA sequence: TGCGCCAGCAGAAGACAGGGTTCCACCTACGAGCAGTACTTC. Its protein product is CASRRQGSTYEQYF.

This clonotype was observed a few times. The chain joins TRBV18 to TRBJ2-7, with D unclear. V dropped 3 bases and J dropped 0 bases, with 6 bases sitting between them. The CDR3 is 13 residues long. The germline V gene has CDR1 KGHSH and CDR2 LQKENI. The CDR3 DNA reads TGTGCCAGCTCACCCTATCGCTCCTACGAGCAGTACTTC. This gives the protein CASSPYRSYEQYF.

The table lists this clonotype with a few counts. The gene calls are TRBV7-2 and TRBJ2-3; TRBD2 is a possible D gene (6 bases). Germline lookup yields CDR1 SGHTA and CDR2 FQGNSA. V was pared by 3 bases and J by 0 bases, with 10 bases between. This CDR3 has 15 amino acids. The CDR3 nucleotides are TGTGCCAGCAGCTTTACGCGGGGTAGCACAGATACGCAGTATTTT. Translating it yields CASSFTRGSTDTQYF.

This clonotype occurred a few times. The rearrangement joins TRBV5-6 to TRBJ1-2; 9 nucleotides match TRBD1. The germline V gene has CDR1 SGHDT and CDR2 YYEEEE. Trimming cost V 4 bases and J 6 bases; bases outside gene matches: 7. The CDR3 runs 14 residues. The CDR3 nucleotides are TGTGCCAGCAGCCGGATAGGGACAGGGAATGGCTACACCTTC. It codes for CASSRIGTGNGYTF.